The entry below describes one T cell receptor (beta chain). Trimming cost V 6 bases and J 5 bases, with 19 bases left between them. Germline V gene sequence: CDR1 SQVTM, CDR2 ANQGSEA. The length of the CDR3 is 14 residues. This record comes from a study of human T cells and chemical hapten exposure. In the study overall: Sensitization applied 2% DPC to roughly 2 cm by roughly 2 cm of upper inner arm skin. In the approximately 24-week study, patients were dosed weekly with diphenylcyclopropenone on the scalp throughout. DPC 0.01% went on the upper back by patch test, with reading at 6 days.

Time point meaning: pre-sensitization, week 0. Regarding treatment: therapeutic diphenylcyclopropenone sensitization with weekly scalp DPC. TCRdb redid the calling of the RACE reads with MiXCR, one entry per CDR3 protein. The data show approximately 320,000 distinct CDR3 sequences, 4.5% to 7% seen once. Sample: whole blood, taken in connection with sensitization to the hapten diphenylcyclopropenone (DPC). The receptor's source is a young woman with alopecia areata. Some clones in this sample may be carry-over from other donors' samples. The chain carries TRBV29-1 and TRBJ1-2, with a tentative D call TRBD1 (6 bases). DNA of the CDR3: TGCAGCGTCCTGAAGGGCAGGGGCGATTATGGCTACACCTTC. Its translation: CSVLKGRGDYGYTF.